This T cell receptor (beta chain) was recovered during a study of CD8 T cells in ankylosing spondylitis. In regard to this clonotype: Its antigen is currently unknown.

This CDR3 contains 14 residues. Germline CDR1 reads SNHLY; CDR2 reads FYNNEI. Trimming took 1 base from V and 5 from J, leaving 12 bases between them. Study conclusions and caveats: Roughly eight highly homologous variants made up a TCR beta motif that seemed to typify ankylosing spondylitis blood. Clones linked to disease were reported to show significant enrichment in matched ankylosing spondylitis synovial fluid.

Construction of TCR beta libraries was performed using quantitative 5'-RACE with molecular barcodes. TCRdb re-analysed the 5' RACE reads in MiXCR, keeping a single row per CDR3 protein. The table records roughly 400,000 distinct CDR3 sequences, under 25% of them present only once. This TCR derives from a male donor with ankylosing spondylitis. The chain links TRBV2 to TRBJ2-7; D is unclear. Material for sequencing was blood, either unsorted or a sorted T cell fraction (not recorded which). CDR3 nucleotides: TGTGCCAGCAGTGAAGTCACGGGTCGCAACGAGCAGTACTTC. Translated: CASSEVTGRNEQYF.